The 11 T cell receptor beta chains in this list originate from one sample, sequenced in a study of T cells in Graves' hyperthyroidism and ophthalmopathy. Amplification of TCR beta CDR3 regions used RNA as the template. The TCR CDR3 was amplified in a first-round RT-PCR using the HTBI primer set. TCRdb redid the calling of the multiplex PCR reads with MiXCR, one entry per CDR3 protein. This sample has under 400,000 distinct CDR3 sequences, with less than 15% found just once. The sample taken for sequencing was blood. The source is a woman younger than 30 with Graves' hyperthyroidism.

There are a few counts of this clonotype. The chain uses TRBV19 and TRBJ1-1; 12 nucleotides agree with TRBD1. Germline CDR1 reads LNHDA; CDR2 reads SQIVND (reference sequence). V trimming: 3 bases; J trimming: 5 bases; junction bases outside the gene matches: 4. The CDR3 totals 15 residues. CDR3 DNA: TGTGCCAGTAGTATGGGACAGGGGGCTTGGACTGAAGCTTTCTTT. Translation: CASSMGQGAWTEAFF.

This clonotype was recorded many times. The chain is built from TRBV20-1 and TRBJ1-1; the D is unclear. There are 11 residues in the CDR3. Germline V gives CDR1 DFQATT, CDR2 SNEGSKA (reference sequence). Trimming shortened V by 2 bases and J by 0 bases, and 1 base separated the two germline ends. CDR3 residues: CSARLNTEAFF. The CDR3 region has the DNA TGCAGTGCTAGATTGAACACTGAAGCTTTCTTT.

This clonotype occurred many times. The chain links TRBV2 to TRBJ2-3; 10 bases line up with TRBD1. There are 19 residues in the CDR3. V lost 4 bases, J lost 0 bases, and 13 bases stayed unmatched. The V gene's germline CDR1 is SNHLY and CDR2 FYNNEI. The CDR3 sequence is CASSVRDAGQGPSTDTQYF. The CDR3 DNA follows: TGTGCCAGCAGTGTCCGAGATGCGGGACAGGGGCCCAGCACAGATACGCAGTATTTT.

This chain joins TRBV6-2 or TRBV6-3 and TRBJ2-7; D could derive from TRBD1 or TRBD2 (5 bases each). Germline V gene lookup returns CDR1 MNHEY and CDR2 SVGEGT. CDR3 length: 13 amino acids. Trimming shortened V by 7 bases and J by 5 bases, and 15 bases separated the two germline ends. CDR3 region: CASNGPGSDEQYF. As DNA, the CDR3 is TGTGCCAGCAACGGGCCAGGGAGCGACGAGCAGTACTTC.

This clonotype was counted ten times or more. This chain uses TRBV28 with TRBJ2-6, with D possibly matching TRBD1 (5 bases). The germline CDR1 and CDR2 sequences are MDHEN and SYDVKM. The CDR3 totals 17 residues. Trimming removed 4 bases at V and 3 bases at J, with 16 bases between. The CDR3 DNA sequence: TGTGCCAGCAGTTCACCCGCAGGGCCCGATGGGGCCAACGTCCTGACTTTC. Protein sequence: CASSSPAGPDGANVLTF.

This clonotype was detected only a few times. A clone one base away is much larger, so this may be a read error. V gene TRBV20-1 combines with J gene TRBJ2-3, with D tentatively TRBD2 (5 bases). This CDR3 contains 13 residues. Germline loops: CDR1 DFQATT, CDR2 SNEGSKA (reference sequence). Trimming pared 2 bases from V and 5 bases from J, leaving 11 bases between. This CDR3 is CSARNLAGDTQYF. DNA for the CDR3: TGCAGTGCTAGAAATTTGGCGGGAGATACGCAGTATTTT.

This clonotype was counted many times. V usage is TRBV18 and J usage is TRBJ2-1; tentatively, D is TRBD1 (6 bases). Trimming cost V 3 bases and J 0 bases, with 12 bases left between them. This CDR3 spans 16 amino acids. Germline loops: CDR1 KGHSH, CDR2 LQKENI. Written as DNA, the CDR3 is TGTGCCAGCTCACCTCCCGGGACAAACTCCTACAATGAGCAGTTCTTC. The encoded protein is CASSPPGTNSYNEQFF.

This clonotype was seen a few times. The chain recombines TRBV11-2 with TRBJ2-1; D might be TRBD1 or TRBD2, each matching 5 bases. The CDR3 is made up of 16 amino acids. Germline loops: CDR1 SGHAT, CDR2 FQNNGV. V was shortened by 5 bases and J by 2 bases, with 16 bases between the two germline ends. CDR3 residues: CASSRGPGPTYNEQFF. The CDR3 coding sequence is TGTGCCAGCAGCCGGGGTCCGGGGCCCACCTACAATGAGCAGTTCTTC.

The sample holds a few counts of this clonotype. This chain links TRBV4-1 with TRBJ2-7; D perhaps matches TRBD2 (5 bases). Germline CDR1 reads MGHRA; CDR2 reads YSYEKL. Trimming took 2 bases from V and 0 from J, leaving 14 bases between them. CDR3 length equals 16 residues. The CDR3 sequence is CASSQPAHGVSYEQYF. CDR3 nucleotide sequence: TGCGCCAGCAGCCAACCCGCACACGGGGTCTCCTACGAGCAGTACTTC.

DNA of the CDR3: TGTGCCAGCAGCCATCCGAAGGGGGCTTTCAACACCGGGGAGCTGTTTTTT. Translation: CASSHPKGAFNTGELFF. The chain uses TRBV3-1 and TRBJ2-2; 7 bases are shared with TRBD1. This CDR3 is 17 amino acids long. CDR1 is LGHDT and CDR2 is YNNKEL in the germline V gene (reference sequence). Trimming cost V 3 bases and J 2 bases; bases outside gene matches: 9. The full variable domain, in which reference TRBV3-1 and TRBJ2-2 provide the parts outside the CDR3, is DTAVSQTPKYLVTQMGNDKSIKCEQNLGHDTMYWYKQDSKKFLKIMFSYNNKELIINETVPNRFSPKSPDKAHLNLHINSLELGDSAVYFCASSHPKGAFNTGELFFGEGSRLTVL.

This clonotype was seen at least ten times. V gene TRBV28 combines with J gene TRBJ1-1; the D gene is possibly TRBD1 (6 bases). The CDR3 extends over 14 amino acids. Trimming pared 5 bases from V and 4 bases from J, leaving 14 bases between. Looked up from germline, CDR1 is MDHEN and CDR2 is SYDVKM. In nucleotides, the CDR3 is TGTGCCAGCAGTCCAGGGGACCATACCACTGAAGCTTTCTTT. Its protein is CASSPGDHTTEAFF.